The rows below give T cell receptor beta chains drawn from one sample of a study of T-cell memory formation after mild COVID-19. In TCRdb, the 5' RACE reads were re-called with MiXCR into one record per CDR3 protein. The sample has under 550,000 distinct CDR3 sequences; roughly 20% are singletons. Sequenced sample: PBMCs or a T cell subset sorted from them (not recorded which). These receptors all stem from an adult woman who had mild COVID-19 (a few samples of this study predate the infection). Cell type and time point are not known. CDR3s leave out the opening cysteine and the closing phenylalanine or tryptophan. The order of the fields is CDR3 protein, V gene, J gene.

CDR3 protein: ASSSWGGSSYEQY
V gene: TRBV6-6
J gene: TRBJ2-7

CDR3 protein: ASSQDSGGASGELF
V gene: TRBV4-1
J gene: TRBJ2-2

CDR3 protein: ASTPGNLNYGYT
V gene: TRBV12-3/TRBV12-4
J gene: TRBJ1-2

CDR3 protein: RARTARTQY
V gene: TRBV20-1
J gene: TRBJ2-3

CDR3 protein: ASSQARDVDEQY
V gene: TRBV4-2
J gene: TRBJ2-7

CDR3 protein: AWSRTSGGTSTDTQY
V gene: TRBV30
J gene: TRBJ2-3

CDR3 protein: ASSLYRVRSGRTSSDTQY
V gene: TRBV5-1
J gene: TRBJ2-3

CDR3 protein: SARYQTTYEQY
V gene: TRBV20-1
J gene: TRBJ2-7

CDR3 protein: ASSIERVDTEAF
V gene: TRBV19
J gene: TRBJ1-1

CDR3 protein: ATSRGGGVDTQY
V gene: TRBV15
J gene: TRBJ2-3

CDR3 protein: ASSTSGRLETQY
V gene: TRBV12-3/TRBV12-4
J gene: TRBJ2-5

CDR3 protein: ASSGLLGSSYEQY
V gene: TRBV2
J gene: TRBJ2-7

CDR3 protein: ASRLTVSGANVLT
V gene: TRBV7-9
J gene: TRBJ2-6

CDR3 protein: ASSRPRVPYEQY
V gene: TRBV13
J gene: TRBJ2-7

CDR3 protein: ASSEGSEKLF
V gene: TRBV18
J gene: TRBJ1-4

CDR3 protein: ASSFTSPNTGELF
V gene: TRBV7-3
J gene: TRBJ2-2

CDR3 protein: AISEAQGGETQY
V gene: TRBV10-3
J gene: TRBJ2-5

CDR3 protein: ASSPPGRVNTEAF
V gene: TRBV18
J gene: TRBJ1-1

CDR3 protein: ASSVVDPPTEAF
V gene: TRBV9
J gene: TRBJ1-1

CDR3 protein: ASSNRDDSYEQY
V gene: TRBV19
J gene: TRBJ2-7